Following are 28 T cell receptor beta chains from one sample sequenced in a study of identical twins. TCRdb re-analysed the 5' RACE reads in MiXCR, keeping a single row per CDR3 protein. The sample shows around 670,000 distinct CDR3 sequences, approximately 6.1% of them seen only once. The source material was naive T cells sorted from blood. These receptors all come from a man between 18 and 35 years old in good health.

This clonotype was counted many times. This chain connects TRBV12-3 or TRBV12-4 to TRBJ2-1; 8 positions agree with TRBD1. The CDR3 is 17 residues long. V was pared by 3 bases and J by 4 bases, with 11 bases of the junction left unmatched. CDR3 DNA: TGTGCCAGCAGTTTGGAGGTCGGGACAGGTAATTACAATGAGCAGTTCTTC. As protein: CASSLEVGTGNYNEQFF.

This clonotype was counted a few times. The chain links TRBV11-2 to TRBJ2-3; 8 positions agree with TRBD2. J lost 2 bases, V lost 3 bases, and 13 bases had no gene match. Germline V gene sequence: CDR1 SGHAT, CDR2 FQNNGV. CDR3 length: 18 residues. The CDR3: CASSFIGGRRKSTDTQYF. CDR3 nucleotide sequence: TGTGCCAGCAGCTTTATAGGCGGGAGGCGTAAATCCACAGATACGCAGTATTTT.

The sample holds a few counts of this clonotype. As DNA, the CDR3 is TGTGCCAGCAGTTACAACGGCGAAGCCTGGGATACGCAGTATTTT. This encodes CASSYNGEAWDTQYF. The chain has TRBV6-5 and TRBJ2-3; the D is unclear. The length of the CDR3 is 15 residues. V was trimmed by 2 bases and J by 6 bases, leaving 15 bases between them. Germline V gene sequence: CDR1 MNHEY, CDR2 SVGAGI.

This sequence joins TRBV5-1 and TRBJ2-7; D tentatively fits TRBD1 or TRBD2 (5 bases each). CDR1 SGHRS and CDR2 YFSETQ come from the germline V gene. V was pared by 0 bases and J by 4 bases, with 17 bases between. The CDR3 is made up of 16 amino acids. The CDR3 loop is CASSLDPRVGAYEQYF. The CDR3 bases are TGCGCCAGCAGCTTGGACCCCAGGGTCGGGGCTTACGAGCAGTACTTC.

This clonotype appeared many times. The V gene is TRBV19, the J gene TRBJ2-1; D not certain. The CDR3 extends over 15 amino acids. Germline-derived CDR1 and CDR2 are LNHDA and SQIVND (reference sequence). V was shortened by 3 bases and J by 0 bases, with 9 bases between the two germline ends. The CDR3 reads CASSIEYSSYNEQFF. In nucleotides, the CDR3 is TGTGCCAGTAGTATCGAGTATAGCTCCTACAATGAGCAGTTCTTC. The whole variable domain, filled in from reference TRBV19 and TRBJ2-1, reads DGGITQSPKYLFRKEGQNVTLSCEQNLNHDAMYWYRQDPGQGLRLIYYSQIVNDFQKGDIAEGYSVSREKKESFPLTVTSAQKNPTAFYLCASSIEYSSYNEQFFGPGTRLTVL.

Many counts were recorded for this clonotype. The rearrangement joins TRBV12-3 or TRBV12-4 to TRBJ2-2; D is possibly TRBD1 (5 bases). The CDR3 totals 17 residues. The V end lost 1 base, the J end lost 6 bases, and 18 bases lay between the germline ends. CDR3 nucleotide sequence: TGTGCCAGCAGTTTAGGGTTAGGGGTCGACCGCGCCGGGGAGCTGTTTTTT. This codes for CASSLGLGVDRAGELFF.

This clonotype was counted between two and nine times. The chain employs TRBV10-3 and TRBJ1-5; D uncertain. The CDR3 runs to 13 residues. V was trimmed by 6 bases and J by 1 base, leaving 7 bases between them. Germline CDR1 and CDR2: ENHRY and SYGVKD. The CDR3 DNA sequence: TGTGCCATCAGCCCGGACAGCAATCAGCCCCAGCATTTT. Its translation: CAISPDSNQPQHF.

The rearrangement joins TRBV12-3 or TRBV12-4 to TRBJ2-7, with D unclear. Trimming shortened V by 2 bases and J by 3 bases, and 14 bases separated the two germline ends. The CDR3 length is 15 residues. CDR3 amino acids: CASSLKNGGFYEQYV. The CDR3 DNA is TGTGCCAGCAGTTTAAAAAATGGCGGCTTCTACGAGCAGTACGTC.

The chain combines TRBV2 with TRBJ2-1; either TRBD1 or TRBD2 may fit D (5 bases each). V lost 8 bases and J lost 4, with 15 bases in between. Germline CDR1 reads SNHLY; CDR2 reads FYNNEI. This CDR3 contains 14 residues. The CDR3 DNA reads as TGTGCCAGCTCCCGTCAGCGGACATACAATGAGCAGTTCTTC. Residues: CASSRQRTYNEQFF.

This clonotype was counted ten times or more. The chain joins TRBV7-9 to TRBJ1-1, with TRBD1 as a possible D gene (6 bases). Trimming shortened V by 5 bases and J by 4 bases, and 11 bases separated the two germline ends. This CDR3 has 13 amino acids. Germline CDR1 is SEHNR and CDR2 is FQNEAQ (reference sequence). DNA of the CDR3: TGTGCCAGCAGCGTACGGACAGCCACTGAAGCTTTCTTT. This encodes CASSVRTATEAFF.

This clonotype was counted only a few times. At one boundary the junction diverges from the germline segment, which might be a read error. V and J are TRBV7-9 and TRBJ2-1; 9 nucleotides agree with TRBD2. The CDR3 runs to 15 residues. From germline, CDR1 is SEHNR and CDR2 FQNEAQ (reference sequence). The CDR3 nucleotides read TGTGCTAGCAGCTTAACGGCGGGAGGGACGAATGAGCAGTTCTTC. Amino acids: CASSLTAGGTNEQFF. The full variable domain, its missing parts supplied by reference TRBV7-9 and TRBJ2-1, is DTGVSQNPRHKITKRGQNVTFRCDPISEHNRLYWYRQTLGQGPEFLTYFQNEAQLEKSRLLSDRFSAERPKGSFSTLEIQRTEQGDSAMYLCASSLTAGGTNEQFFGPGTRLTVL.

This clonotype was seen repeatedly, ten times or more. The chain combines TRBV12-3 or TRBV12-4 with TRBJ2-1, with 10 bases that match TRBD1. CDR3 length: 15 residues. Trimming cost V 6 bases and J 5 bases; bases outside gene matches: 7. CDR3 region: CASRPGTGDNNEQFF. CDR3 coding DNA: TGTGCCAGCAGGCCGGGGACAGGGGACAACAATGAGCAGTTCTTC.

The sample holds many counts of this clonotype. J is TRBJ2-7 and V is TRBV27; 12 positions agree with TRBD1. J was trimmed by 6 bases and V by 8 bases; bases with no gene match: 14. The CDR3 contains 16 residues. Germline assignment: CDR1 MNHEY and CDR2 SMNVEV (reference sequence). CDR3 nucleotides: TGTGCCAGCGCCTTCGAGGGGACAGGGGGCTTCTTCGAGCAGTACGTC. It translates to CASAFEGTGGFFEQYV.

This clonotype was observed at least ten times. The rearrangement joins TRBV7-2 to TRBJ2-1; the D gene is possibly TRBD2 (6 bases). Per germline, CDR1 SGHTA and CDR2 FQGNSA. Trimming removed 8 bases from V and 8 bases from J, with 16 bases in between. CDR3 length: 13 amino acids. The CDR3 DNA sequence: TGTGCCAGCCGCCGTGGCAGGGAGGATGAGCAGTTCTTC. Translating it yields CASRRGREDEQFF. Looking up the rest from reference TRBV7-2 and TRBJ2-1 gives the full variable domain: GAGVSQSPSNKVTEKGKDVELRCDPISGHTALYWYRQSLGQGLEFLIYFQGNSAPDKSGLPSDRFSAERTGGSVSTLTIQRTQQEDSAVYLCASRRGREDEQFFGPGTRLTVL.

This clonotype was observed many times. V gene TRBV5-1 combines with J gene TRBJ2-3, with D perhaps TRBD1 or TRBD2 (5 bases each). The CDR3 is made up of 13 amino acids. V lost 4 bases to trimming and J lost 6 bases, with 12 bases between them. Germline CDR1 SGHRS, CDR2 YFSETQ. As DNA, the CDR3 is TGCGCCAGCAGCCCTTCGGGGCTCGATACGCAGTATTTT. Amino acids: CASSPSGLDTQYF.

This clonotype was detected many times. The rearrangement joins TRBV12-3 or TRBV12-4 to TRBJ2-5; TRBD2 aligns across 11 bases. J was trimmed by 6 bases and V by 5 bases; bases with no gene match: 17. The CDR3 is 18 residues long. This chain's CDR3 is CASSPGIAGGLIGKTQYF. In DNA, the CDR3 is TGTGCCAGCAGTCCTGGCATAGCGGGAGGGCTAATCGGAAAGACCCAGTACTTC.

The CDR3, as DNA: TGTGCCAGTAGTATGCGGGGTGGAGTTTCACCCCTCCACTTT. This codes for CASSMRGGVSPLHF. This sequence joins TRBV19 and TRBJ1-6; D not certain. The CDR3 sequence is 14 residues long. Trimming stripped 3 bases from V and 9 bases from J, with 12 bases between. Per the germline V gene, CDR1 is LNHDA and CDR2 is SQIVND (reference sequence).

The V and J genes are TRBV5-5 and TRBJ2-3; D is ambiguous. The V and J ends lost 4 bases and 0 bases respectively, with 15 bases between them. The germline gives CDR1 SGHKS, CDR2 YYEKEE (reference sequence). The CDR3 covers 16 residues. The CDR3 coding sequence is TGTGCCAGCAGCCCTTTCGCTAGGACCAGCACAGATACGCAGTATTTT. Amino acids: CASSPFARTSTDTQYF.

This clonotype came up many times. This chain joins TRBV4-2 and TRBJ2-3; 10 positions agree with TRBD2. With 1 base clipped from V and 3 bases from J, the junction kept 4 bases outside the gene matches. Germline loops: CDR1 LGHNA, CDR2 YNFKEQ. This CDR3 has 16 amino acids. CDR3 in amino acids: CASSQGIAGGTDTQYF. The CDR3 coding sequence is TGTGCCAGCAGCCAAGGCATAGCGGGAGGTACAGATACGCAGTATTTT.

This clonotype occurred a few times. J is TRBJ2-3 and V is TRBV11-3; D might be TRBD2 (6 bases). The CDR3 is 15 residues long. Trimming took 0 bases from V and 6 from J, leaving 13 bases between them. CDR1 and CDR2 from the germline V gene are SGHNT and YENEEA. CDR3 loop: CASSLDSTSMDTQYF. CDR3 nucleotide sequence: TGTGCCAGCAGCTTAGATTCTACTAGCATGGATACGCAGTATTTT. Looking up the rest from reference TRBV11-3 and TRBJ2-3 gives the full variable domain: EAGVVQSPRYKIIEKKQPVAFWCNPISGHNTLYWYLQNLGQGPELLIRYENEEAVDDSQLPKDRFSAERLKGVDSTLKIQPAELGDSAVYLCASSLDSTSMDTQYFGPGTRLTVL.

This clonotype was recorded at least ten times. The rearrangement links TRBV24-1 to TRBJ2-3; D not certain. Trimming cost V 2 bases and J 2 bases, with 4 bases left between them. From germline, CDR1 is KGHDR and CDR2 SFDVKD. This CDR3 has 13 residues. CDR3 sequence reads: CATSDSLTDTQYF. The CDR3 DNA is TGTGCCACCAGTGATTCCCTCACAGATACGCAGTATTTT.

This clonotype was counted a few times. The rearrangement links TRBV7-6 to TRBJ2-3; 9 nucleotides match TRBD1. CDR1 and CDR2 from the germline V gene are SGHVS and FNYEAQ. The CDR3 sequence is 17 residues long. Trimming cost V 5 bases and J 5 bases; bases outside gene matches: 14. This CDR3 is CASSPQQGALIKDTQYF. DNA for the CDR3: TGTGCCAGCAGCCCGCAACAGGGGGCGCTTATAAAAGATACGCAGTATTTT.

This clonotype was detected ten times or more. The CDR3 nucleotides are TGTGCCAGCTCTGGACAGTATAATTCACCCCTCCACTTT. Protein: CASSGQYNSPLHF. The chain carries TRBV12-3 or TRBV12-4 and TRBJ1-6, with a possible D match to TRBD1 (6 bases). The V end lost 8 bases, the J end lost 4 bases, and 9 bases lay between the germline ends. The CDR3 length is 13 residues.

This chain uses TRBV5-1 with TRBJ2-7; D might be TRBD1 or TRBD2, each matching 5 bases. There are 16 residues in the CDR3. Germline V gene sequence: CDR1 SGHRS, CDR2 YFSETQ. V was pared by 0 bases and J by 0 bases, with 13 bases between. For the CDR3, the DNA is TGCGCCAGCAGCTTGGAGCCTCGGGACCGCTCCTACGAGCAGTACTTC. The encoded protein is CASSLEPRDRSYEQYF.

V gene TRBV6-1 combines with J gene TRBJ1-1; D is perhaps TRBD1 (5 bases). Germline V lookup: CDR1 MNHNS, CDR2 SASEGT. The CDR3 consists of 14 residues. V lost 7 bases to trimming and J lost 7 bases, with 19 bases between them. The CDR3 here is CASTPLEGTGEAFF. In DNA, the CDR3 is TGTGCCAGCACCCCCCTGGAGGGGACGGGTGAAGCTTTCTTT.

This clonotype was seen many times. The chain is built from TRBV24-1 and TRBJ2-3, with D uncertain. This CDR3 is 13 amino acids long. CDR1 and CDR2 from the germline V gene are KGHDR and SFDVKD. Between the trimmed V and J ends, which lost 2 bases and 7 bases, there was a span of 9 bases. This chain's CDR3 is CATSDWTSNTQYF. As DNA, the CDR3 is TGTGCCACCAGTGATTGGACGTCGAATACGCAGTATTTT.

V gene TRBV6-1 combines with J gene TRBJ2-7; D might be TRBD1 (6 bases). The CDR3 consists of 14 residues. The V and J ends lost 6 bases and 10 bases respectively, with 22 bases between them. The germline V gene has CDR1 MNHNS and CDR2 SASEGT. In nucleotides, the CDR3 is TGTGCCAGCAGACAAACCGGGACACCGAGTATACAGTACGTC. Amino acids: CASRQTGTPSIQYV.

This clonotype showed up many times. V usage is TRBV7-3 and J usage is TRBJ2-1; the D gene is possibly TRBD2 (5 bases). Germline V gives CDR1 SGHTA, CDR2 FQGTGA. V was shortened by 1 base and J by 5 bases, with 21 bases between the two germline ends. This CDR3 has 18 residues. This CDR3 reads CASSLRSGESGSHNEQFF. The CDR3 nucleotides are TGTGCCAGCAGCTTAAGGAGTGGGGAGAGTGGGAGCCACAATGAGCAGTTCTTC.